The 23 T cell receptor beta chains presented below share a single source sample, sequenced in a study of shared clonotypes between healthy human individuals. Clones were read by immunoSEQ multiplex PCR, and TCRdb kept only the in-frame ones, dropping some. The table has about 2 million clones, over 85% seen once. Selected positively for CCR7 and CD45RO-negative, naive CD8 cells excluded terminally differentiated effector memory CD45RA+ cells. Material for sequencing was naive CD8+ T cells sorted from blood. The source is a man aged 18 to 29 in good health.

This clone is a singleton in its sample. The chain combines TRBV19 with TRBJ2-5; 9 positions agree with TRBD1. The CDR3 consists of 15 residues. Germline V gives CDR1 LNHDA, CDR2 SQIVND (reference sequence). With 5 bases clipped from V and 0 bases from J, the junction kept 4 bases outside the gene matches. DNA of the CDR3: TGTGCCAGTAGTCCGGGACAGGGAGACCAAGAGACCCAGTACTTC. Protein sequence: CASSPGQGDQETQYF.

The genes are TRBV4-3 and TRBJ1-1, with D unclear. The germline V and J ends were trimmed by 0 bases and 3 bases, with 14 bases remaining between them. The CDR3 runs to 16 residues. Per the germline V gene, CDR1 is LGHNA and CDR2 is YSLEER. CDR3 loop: CASSQDRWEGYTEAFF. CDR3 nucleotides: TGCGCCAGCAGCCAAGATCGGTGGGAAGGGTACACTGAAGCTTTCTTT.

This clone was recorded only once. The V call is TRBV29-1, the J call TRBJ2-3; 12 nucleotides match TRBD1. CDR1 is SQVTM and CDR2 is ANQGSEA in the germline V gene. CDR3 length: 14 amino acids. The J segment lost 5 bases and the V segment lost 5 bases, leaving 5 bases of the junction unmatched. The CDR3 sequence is CSVRGTGGLDTQYF. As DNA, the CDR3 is TGCAGCGTTCGCGGGACAGGGGGCTTAGATACGCAGTATTTT.

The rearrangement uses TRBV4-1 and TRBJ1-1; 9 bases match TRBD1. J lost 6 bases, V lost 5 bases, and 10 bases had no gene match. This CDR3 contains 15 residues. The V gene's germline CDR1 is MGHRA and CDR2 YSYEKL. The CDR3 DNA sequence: TGCGCCAGCAGCTTTGGACAGGGGAATGGCGCTGAAGCTTTCTTT. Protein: CASSFGQGNGAEAFF.

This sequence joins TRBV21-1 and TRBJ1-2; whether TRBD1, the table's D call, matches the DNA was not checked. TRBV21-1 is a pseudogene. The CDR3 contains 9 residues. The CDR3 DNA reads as TGTGCCAGCAGCAGGTTGCCAGACTTC. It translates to CASSRLPDF.

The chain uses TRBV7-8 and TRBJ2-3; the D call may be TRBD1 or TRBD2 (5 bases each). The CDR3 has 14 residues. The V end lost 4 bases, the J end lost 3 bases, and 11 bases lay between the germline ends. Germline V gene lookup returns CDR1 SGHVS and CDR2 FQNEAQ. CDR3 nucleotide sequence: TGTGCCAGCAGCTATGGGGGACCGACAGATACGCAGTATTTT. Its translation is CASSYGGPTDTQYF.

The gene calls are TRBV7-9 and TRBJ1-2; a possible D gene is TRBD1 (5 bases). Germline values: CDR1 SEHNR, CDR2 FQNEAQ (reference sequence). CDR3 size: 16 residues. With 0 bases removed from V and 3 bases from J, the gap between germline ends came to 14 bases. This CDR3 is CASSLAGREFDYGYTF. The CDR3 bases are TGTGCCAGCAGCTTAGCAGGCAGGGAGTTTGACTATGGCTACACCTTC.

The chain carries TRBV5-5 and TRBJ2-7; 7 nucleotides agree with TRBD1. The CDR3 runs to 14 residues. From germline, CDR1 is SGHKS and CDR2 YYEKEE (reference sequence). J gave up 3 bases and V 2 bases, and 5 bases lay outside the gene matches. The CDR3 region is CASSLRDSIYEQYF. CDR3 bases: TGTGCCAGCAGCTTACGGGACAGCATCTACGAGCAGTACTTC.

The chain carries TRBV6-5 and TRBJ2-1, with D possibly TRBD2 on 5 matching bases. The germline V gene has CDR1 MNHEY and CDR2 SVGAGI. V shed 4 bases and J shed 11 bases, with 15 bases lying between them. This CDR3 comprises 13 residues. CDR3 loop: CASSCSEDRQQFF. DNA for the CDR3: TGTGCCAGCAGTTGCTCGGAGGACCGACAGCAGTTCTTC.

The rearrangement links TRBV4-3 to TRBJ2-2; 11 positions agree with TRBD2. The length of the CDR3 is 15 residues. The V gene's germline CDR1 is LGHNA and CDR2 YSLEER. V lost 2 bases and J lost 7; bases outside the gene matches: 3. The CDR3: CASSQSLAGVGELFF. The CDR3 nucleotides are TGCGCCAGCAGCCAATCACTAGCGGGAGTCGGGGAGCTGTTTTTT.

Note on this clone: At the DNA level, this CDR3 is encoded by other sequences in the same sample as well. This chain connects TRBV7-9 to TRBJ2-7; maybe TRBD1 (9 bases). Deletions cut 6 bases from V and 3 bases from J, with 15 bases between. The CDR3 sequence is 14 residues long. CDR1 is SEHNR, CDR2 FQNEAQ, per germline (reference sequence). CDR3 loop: CASSSGTGIYEQYF. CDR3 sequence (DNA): TGTGCCAGCAGTAGCGGGACAGGGATCTACGAGCAGTACTTC.

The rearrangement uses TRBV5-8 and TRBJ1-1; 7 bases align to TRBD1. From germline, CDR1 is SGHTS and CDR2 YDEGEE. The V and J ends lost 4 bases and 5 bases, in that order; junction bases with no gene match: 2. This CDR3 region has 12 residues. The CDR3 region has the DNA TGTGCCAGCAGCCAGGGGGGTACTGAAGCTTTCTTT. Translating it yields CASSQGGTEAFF.

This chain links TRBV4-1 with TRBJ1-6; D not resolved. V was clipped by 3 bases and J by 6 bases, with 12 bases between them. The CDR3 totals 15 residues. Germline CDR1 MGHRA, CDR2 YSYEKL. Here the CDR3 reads CASSHDPLGNSPLHF. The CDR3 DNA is TGCGCCAGCAGCCATGACCCCCTGGGTAATTCACCCCTCCACTTT.

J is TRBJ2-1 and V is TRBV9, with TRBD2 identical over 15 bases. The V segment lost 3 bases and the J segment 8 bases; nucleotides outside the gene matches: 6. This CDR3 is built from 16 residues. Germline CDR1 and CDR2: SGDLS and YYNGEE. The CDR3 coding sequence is TGTGCCAGCAGCGAGGGACTAGCGGGGGGTTACGATGAGCAGTTCTTC. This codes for CASSEGLAGGYDEQFF.

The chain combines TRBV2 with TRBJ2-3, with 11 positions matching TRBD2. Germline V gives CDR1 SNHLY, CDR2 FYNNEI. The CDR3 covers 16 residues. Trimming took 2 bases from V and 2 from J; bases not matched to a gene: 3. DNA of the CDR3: TGTGCCAGCAGTGAAACTAGCGGGGGCACCACAGATACGCAGTATTTT. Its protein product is CASSETSGGTTDTQYF.

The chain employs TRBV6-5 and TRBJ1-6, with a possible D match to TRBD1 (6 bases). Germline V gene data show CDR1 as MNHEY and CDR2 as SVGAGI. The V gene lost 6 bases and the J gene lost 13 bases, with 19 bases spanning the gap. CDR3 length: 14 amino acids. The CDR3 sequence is CASSPTEQGWPLHF. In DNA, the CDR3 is TGTGCCAGCAGCCCCACCGAACAGGGTTGGCCCCTCCACTTT.

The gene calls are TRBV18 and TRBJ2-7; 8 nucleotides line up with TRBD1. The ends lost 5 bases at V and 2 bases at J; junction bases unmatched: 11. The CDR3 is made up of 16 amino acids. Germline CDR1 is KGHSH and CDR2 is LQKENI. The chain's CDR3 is CASSSLPGQETYEQYF. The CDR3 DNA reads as TGTGCCAGCTCATCGTTACCGGGACAGGAGACCTACGAGCAGTACTTC. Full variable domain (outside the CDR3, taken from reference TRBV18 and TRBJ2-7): NAGVMQNPRHLVRRRGQEARLRCSPMKGHSHVYWYRQLPEEGLKFMVYLQKENIIDESGMPKERFSAEFPKEGPSILRIQQVVRGDSAAYFCASSSLPGQETYEQYFGPGTRLTVT.

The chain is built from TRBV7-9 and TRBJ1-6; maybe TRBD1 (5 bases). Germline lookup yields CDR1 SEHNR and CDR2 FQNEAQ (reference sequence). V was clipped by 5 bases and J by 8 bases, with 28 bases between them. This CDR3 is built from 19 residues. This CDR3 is CASSHPLQTALLGDSPLHF. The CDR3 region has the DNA TGTGCCAGCAGCCATCCACTGCAGACAGCACTGTTGGGGGATTCACCCCTCCACTTT. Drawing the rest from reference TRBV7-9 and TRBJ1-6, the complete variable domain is DTGVSQNPRHKITKRGQNVTFRCDPISEHNRLYWYRQTLGQGPEFLTYFQNEAQLEKSRLLSDRFSAERPKGSFSTLEIQRTEQGDSAMYLCASSHPLQTALLGDSPLHFGNGTRLTVT.

CDR3 DNA sequence: TGCGCCAGCAGCCCCCTGTCAGGGACGGAGCAGTACTTC. Translation: CASSPLSGTEQYF. The V gene is TRBV4-1, the J gene TRBJ2-7; D tentatively fits TRBD1 or TRBD2 (5 bases each). In germline, CDR1 is MGHRA, CDR2 YSYEKL. Trimming left V 4 bases short and J 7 bases short, with 14 bases between. The CDR3 has 13 residues.

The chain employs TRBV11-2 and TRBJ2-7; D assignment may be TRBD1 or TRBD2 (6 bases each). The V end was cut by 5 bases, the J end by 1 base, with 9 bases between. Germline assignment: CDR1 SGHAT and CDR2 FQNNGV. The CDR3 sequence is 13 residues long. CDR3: CASSEGGSYEQYF. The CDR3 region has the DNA TGTGCCAGCAGCGAGGGGGGATCCTACGAGCAGTACTTC.

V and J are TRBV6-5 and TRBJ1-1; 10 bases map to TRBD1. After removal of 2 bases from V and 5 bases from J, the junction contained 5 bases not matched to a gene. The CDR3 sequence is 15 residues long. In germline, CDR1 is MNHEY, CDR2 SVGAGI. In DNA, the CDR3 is TGTGCCAGCAGTTACCCTGGGACAGGGGTAACTGAAGCTTTCTTT. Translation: CASSYPGTGVTEAFF.

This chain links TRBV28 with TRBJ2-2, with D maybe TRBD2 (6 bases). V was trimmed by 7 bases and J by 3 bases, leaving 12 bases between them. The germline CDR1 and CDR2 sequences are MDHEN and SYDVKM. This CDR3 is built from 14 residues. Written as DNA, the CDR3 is TGTGCCAGCAATGGAGGGCCCGACACCGGGGAGCTGTTTTTT. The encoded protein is CASNGGPDTGELFF. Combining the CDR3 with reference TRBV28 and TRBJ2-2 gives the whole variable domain DVKVTQSSRYLVKRTGEKVFLECVQDMDHENMFWYRQDPGLGLRLIYFSYDVKMKEKGDIPEGYSVSREKKERFSLILESASTNQTSMYLCASNGGPDTGELFFGEGSRLTVL.

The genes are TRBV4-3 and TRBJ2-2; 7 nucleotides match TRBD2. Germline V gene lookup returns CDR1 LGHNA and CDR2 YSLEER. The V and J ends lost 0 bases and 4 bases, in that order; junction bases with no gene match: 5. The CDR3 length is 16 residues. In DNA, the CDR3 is TGCGCCAGCAGCCAAGATGGGGAGCGGGGCACCGGGGAGCTGTTTTTT. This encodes CASSQDGERGTGELFF.